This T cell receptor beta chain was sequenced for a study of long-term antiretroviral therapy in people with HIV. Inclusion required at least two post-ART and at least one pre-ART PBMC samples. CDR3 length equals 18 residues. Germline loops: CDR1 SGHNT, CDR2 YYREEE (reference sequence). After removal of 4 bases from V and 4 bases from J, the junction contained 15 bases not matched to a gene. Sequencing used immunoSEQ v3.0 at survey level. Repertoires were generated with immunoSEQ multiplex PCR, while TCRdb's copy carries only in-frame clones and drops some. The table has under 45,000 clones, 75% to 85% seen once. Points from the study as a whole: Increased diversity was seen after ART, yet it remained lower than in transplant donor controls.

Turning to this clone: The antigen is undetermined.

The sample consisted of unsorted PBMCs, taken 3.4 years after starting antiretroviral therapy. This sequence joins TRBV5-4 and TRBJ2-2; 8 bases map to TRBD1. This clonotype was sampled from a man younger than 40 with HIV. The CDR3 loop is CASSPVPRTGSSTGELFF. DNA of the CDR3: TGTGCCAGCAGCCCGGTCCCCCGGACAGGGTCTTCCACCGGGGAGCTGTTTTTT.